This entry lists 8 T cell receptor beta chains sequenced from one sample in a study of blood T cell repertoires in COVID-19. Libraries were prepared by immunoSEQ multiplex PCR; TCRdb keeps only in-frame clonotypes and omits some of them. The sample shows 200,000 to 300,000 clones, about 88% of them seen only once. The source material was peripheral blood. The receptors originated from a woman aged 60-75 years with COVID-19, enrolled during active disease.

This clone was seen a handful of times. The V call is TRBV6-6, the J call TRBJ2-7; 7 nucleotides match TRBD1. CDR3 size: 14 residues. V shed 7 bases and J 2 bases; nucleotides not matched to a gene: 8. Germline V gene lookup returns CDR1 MNHNY and CDR2 SVGAGI (reference sequence). CDR3 in amino acids: CASTRTGAPYEQYF. DNA for the CDR3: TGTGCCAGCACCCGAACAGGGGCCCCCTACGAGCAGTACTTC.

This clone was detected once. The J gene is TRBJ2-3, the V gene TRBV6-5; TRBD2 aligns across 13 bases. Germline values: CDR1 MNHEY, CDR2 SVGAGI. This CDR3 spans 15 amino acids. The J segment lost 6 bases and the V segment lost 6 bases, leaving 6 bases of the junction unmatched. The CDR3, as DNA: TGTGCCAGCAGCAAACTAGCGGGAGGGTATGATACGCAGTATTTT. Amino acids: CASSKLAGGYDTQYF.

The chain joins TRBV9 to TRBJ1-2; D call uncertain. This CDR3 contains 14 residues. The germline V gene encodes CDR1 SGDLS and CDR2 YYNGEE. V was cut by 0 bases and J by 4 bases, with 10 bases left in between. This CDR3 reads CASSVEREGYGYTF. The CDR3 DNA sequence: TGTGCCAGCAGCGTAGAGCGGGAAGGCTATGGCTACACCTTC.

The rearrangement joins TRBV5-4 to TRBJ2-1; D is possibly TRBD1 (6 bases). Trimming took 4 bases from V and 2 from J, leaving 13 bases between them. Germline assignment: CDR1 SGHNT and CDR2 YYREEE (reference sequence). The CDR3 is 15 amino acids. The CDR3 loop is CASSIPRDTYNEQFF. CDR3 coding DNA: TGTGCCAGCAGCATCCCCCGGGACACCTACAATGAGCAGTTCTTC.

In its sample, this clone was seen once. The chain uses TRBV19 and TRBJ1-2; possible D gene TRBD1, 5 bases. Trimming pared 3 bases from V and 7 bases from J, leaving 12 bases between. The CDR3 loop spans 13 amino acids. Germline values: CDR1 LNHDA, CDR2 SQIVND (reference sequence). The DNA for the CDR3 is TGTGCCAGTAGTATTAGAATAGGGGCTGGCTACACCTTC. Translation: CASSIRIGAGYTF.

The rearrangement uses TRBV6-5 and TRBJ2-7, with TRBD2 matching over 7 bases. With V trimmed by 7 bases and J by 2 bases, 5 bases remained unmatched. Per germline, CDR1 MNHEY and CDR2 SVGAGI. CDR3 length: 13 amino acids. The CDR3 DNA sequence: TGTGCCAGCACGCGGGGGAGGGCCTACGAGCAGTACTTC. Encoded protein: CASTRGRAYEQYF.

The chain uses TRBV19 and TRBJ2-1; TRBD2 matches at 15 bases. Germline loops: CDR1 LNHDA, CDR2 SQIVND (reference sequence). CDR3 size: 16 residues. V lost 4 bases and J lost 8; bases outside the gene matches: 6. CDR3 nucleotides: TGTGCCAGTAGTAGGGGGACTAGCGGGAGGTTCGATGAGCAGTTCTTC. It is translated as CASSRGTSGRFDEQFF.

The chain combines TRBV10-1 with TRBJ1-5; D not certain. Trimming took off 4 bases at V and 4 bases at J, with 8 bases between the two ends. The CDR3 covers 13 residues. The germline gives CDR1 WNHNN, CDR2 SYGVQD (reference sequence). CDR3 sequence: CASSASVNQPQHF. The DNA for the CDR3 is TGCGCCAGCAGTGCATCGGTTAATCAGCCCCAGCATTTT.